Given below is one T cell receptor (beta chain) in context. This clonotype has a count of ten or more. Its antigen target is currently unknown. No base quality information exists; no much larger clone differs at one position. This beta chain is a stray sequence in a library constructed for alpha chains; its clone size is not meaningful. The library relied on 5' RACE. Sequencing instrument: NextSeq 500. To allow correction of PCR and sequencing errors, the TCR library protocol tagged every TCR cDNA molecule with a unique molecular identifier. Turning to the authors' computational methods: TCR identification, UMI-based error correction and CDR3 extraction were performed with Decombinator tools. Expanded TCRs were defined as those above a frequency of 2 per 1,000, corresponding to the top 1% of the tumor frequency distribution. Expanded tumor TCRs were classed as regional if statistically deemed absent (corrected P<0.05) from at least one tumor region, otherwise ubiquitous. Renyi diversity was computed with the R vegan package after each repertoire had been subsampled 100 times to 5,000 TCRs. CDR3 similarity networks were built from amino acid triplet string-kernel similarity, connecting CDR3s with pairwise similarity above 0.82. The public reads were reprocessed in TCRdb via fastp at Q25 and MiXCR, keeping in-frame beta chains. Every entry covers one CDR3 protein and lists the most common genes and DNA from its rows. The V and J calls were determined by TCRdb, not by the authors. The sample includes some 9,500 distinct CDR3 sequences, with approximately 14% observed a single time. Clones ranked in the top ten supply 14% of the sample.

The sample originates from a study of spatial heterogeneity in lung cancer (dated by TCRdb to between 2018 and 2021). Regarding the research as a whole: More beta-chain than alpha-chain transcripts were consistently detected, likely reflecting higher beta-chain transcript abundance. In the raw uncorrected reads, each unique combination of TCR and UMI appeared more than ten times on average. Both alpha and beta chains were TCR-sequenced in samples taken at surgery, namely 220 tumor regions, around 64 matched nontumor lung samples and a few dozen PBMC samples. TCR repertoire features were related to nonsynonymous mutation counts determined by whole-exome sequencing of tumor tissue. In tumor regions, TCR transcript counts showed a strong correlation with a T cell transcriptional module score derived from matched bulk RNA-seq. The study quantitatively compared TCR alpha and beta repertoires across multiple tumor regions, matched nontumor lung and blood in non-small cell lung cancer.

Sample time point, as interpreted from the label and publication: sample taken at primary tumor resection. Samples were obtained from 72 patients with early-stage, untreated non-small cell lung cancer from the lung TRACERx cohort. Whole RNA extracted from tumor and nontumor lung tissue, or from cryopreserved PBMC samples, was used for TCR sequencing without cell sorting. Patients were selected for TCR sequencing only if sufficient RNA was available from at least two tumor regions. Before selection, tumor and adjacent nontumor lung specimens were reviewed by a lung pathologist. According to the germline V gene, CDR1 reads SGHRS and CDR2 reads YFSETQ. Clipping removes 4 bases from V and 6 bases from J, with 5 as the unmatched junction base count. Measured from the cysteine to the phenylalanine, the CDR3 is 13 residues long. Here the CDR3 DNA is all that survives: 39 bases in frame from base 1. Findings and caveats that apply to the study as a whole: The count of ubiquitous expanded TCRs correlated with the count of ubiquitous nonsynonymous mutations, and the count of regional expanded TCRs correlated with the count of regional nonsynonymous mutations. The tumor nonsynonymous mutation count correlated with the number of expanded alpha and beta TCRs within the tumor. Confirming at a functional level the hypothesis that regional TCRs recognize regional mutations was considered to require additional single-cell paired TCR alpha and beta sequencing. Estimated TCR-seq coverage of tumor T cells was only around 7% for alpha chains and approximately 14% for beta chains.

The chain links TRBV5-1 with TRBJ2-7; 9 central bases correspond to TRBD1. The source material was lung tumor tissue, sampled at surgery. The sequence was collected from a male donor with early-stage non-small cell lung cancer. CDR3 reads: CASSPGTGIEQYF. The sequence in DNA is TGCGCCAGCAGCCCGGGGACAGGGATCGAGCAGTACTTC.